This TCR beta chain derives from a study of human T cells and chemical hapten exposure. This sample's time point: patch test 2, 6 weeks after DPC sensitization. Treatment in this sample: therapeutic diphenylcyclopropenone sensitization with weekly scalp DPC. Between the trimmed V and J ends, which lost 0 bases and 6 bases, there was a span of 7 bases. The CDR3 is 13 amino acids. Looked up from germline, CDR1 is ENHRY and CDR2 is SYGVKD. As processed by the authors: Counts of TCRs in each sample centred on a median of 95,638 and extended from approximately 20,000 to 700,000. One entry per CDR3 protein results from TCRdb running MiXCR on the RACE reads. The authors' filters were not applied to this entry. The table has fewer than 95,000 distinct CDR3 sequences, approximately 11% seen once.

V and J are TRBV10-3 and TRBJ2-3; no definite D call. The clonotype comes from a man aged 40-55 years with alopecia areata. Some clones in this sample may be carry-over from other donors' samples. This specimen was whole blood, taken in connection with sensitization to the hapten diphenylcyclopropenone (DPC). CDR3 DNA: TGTGCCATCAGTGAGTCTGGCCCGGATACGCAGTATTTT. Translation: CAISESGPDTQYF.